This T cell receptor beta chain originates from a study of response to subunit inactivated influenza vaccine. Trimming took 4 bases from V and 5 from J; bases not matched to a gene: 15. This CDR3 has 17 residues. For this clonotype: Its antigen is not identified.

TCRdb recomputed calls from the RT-PCR reads with MiXCR, one row per CDR3 protein. The data show 530,000 or so distinct CDR3 sequences, 11% to 15% seen once. Study outcomes and limitations: Authors suggested each seasonal flu vaccination may recruit only limited numbers of new T cells.

This sample comprised PBMCs from blood, obtained 11 to 12 days after vaccination. V usage is TRBV12-3 or TRBV12-4 and J usage is TRBJ2-5, with 8 bases that match TRBD2. The TCR comes from a man aged 50 to 60 who received an inactivated influenza vaccine. The CDR3 sequence: CASSSISPGGGPETQYF. In nucleotides, the CDR3 is TGTGCCAGCAGTTCGATTAGCCCCGGGGGGGGGCCCGAGACCCAGTACTTC.